A single TCR beta chain is shown here with its context. Only in-frame clones appear in the TCRdb table, and some are missing; sequencing was by immunoSEQ multiplex PCR. The repertoire holds 40,000 or so clones, with 86% as singletons. V lost 1 base, J lost 2 bases, and 0 bases lay in between. Germline V gene lookup returns CDR1 SGHRS and CDR2 YFSETQ. The CDR3 has 11 amino acids. The data were obtained in a study of OX40 agonist ivuxolimab in advanced cancers. The J gene is TRBJ1-1, the V gene TRBV5-1, with D hard to call. The clonotype was recovered from an adult with an advanced solid tumor such as melanoma, head and neck, liver or kidney cancer. The material sequenced was CD4+ or CD8+ T cells sorted from blood, taken in a trial of the OX40 agonist ivuxolimab. The CDR3 coding sequence is TGCGCCAGCAGCTTGAACACTGAAGCTTTCTTT. Residues: CASSLNTEAFF.